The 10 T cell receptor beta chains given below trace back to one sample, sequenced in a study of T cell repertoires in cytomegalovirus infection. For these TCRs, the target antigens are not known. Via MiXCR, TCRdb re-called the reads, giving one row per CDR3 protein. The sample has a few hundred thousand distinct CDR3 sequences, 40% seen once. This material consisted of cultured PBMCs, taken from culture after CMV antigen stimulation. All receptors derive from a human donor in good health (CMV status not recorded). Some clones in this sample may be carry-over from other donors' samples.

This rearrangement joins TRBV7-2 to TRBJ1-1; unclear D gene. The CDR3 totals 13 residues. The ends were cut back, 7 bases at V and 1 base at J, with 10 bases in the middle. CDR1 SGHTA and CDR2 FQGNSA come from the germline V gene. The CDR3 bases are TGTGCCAGCACCCTAATTTCGAACACTGAAGCTTTCTTT. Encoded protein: CASTLISNTEAFF.

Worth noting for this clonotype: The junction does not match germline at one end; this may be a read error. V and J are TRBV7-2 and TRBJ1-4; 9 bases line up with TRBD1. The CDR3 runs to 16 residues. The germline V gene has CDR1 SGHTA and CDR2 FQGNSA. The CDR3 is CASSLDGTGTREKPFF. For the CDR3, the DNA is TGTGCCAGCAGCTTAGATGGGACAGGGACTCGGGAAAAACCGTTTTTT. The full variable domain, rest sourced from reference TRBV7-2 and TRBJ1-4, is GAGVSQSPSNKVTEKGKDVELRCDPISGHTALYWYRQSLGQGLEFLIYFQGNSAPDKSGLPSDRFSAERTGGSVSTLTIQRTQQEDSAVYLCASSLDGTGTREKPFFGSGTQLSVL.

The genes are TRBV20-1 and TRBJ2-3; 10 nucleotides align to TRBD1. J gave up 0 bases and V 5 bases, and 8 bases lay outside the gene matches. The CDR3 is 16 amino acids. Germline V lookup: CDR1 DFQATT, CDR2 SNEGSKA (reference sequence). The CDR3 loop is CSAGEGQGFSTDTQYF. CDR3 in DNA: TGCAGTGCTGGGGAGGGACAGGGGTTCAGCACAGATACGCAGTATTTT.

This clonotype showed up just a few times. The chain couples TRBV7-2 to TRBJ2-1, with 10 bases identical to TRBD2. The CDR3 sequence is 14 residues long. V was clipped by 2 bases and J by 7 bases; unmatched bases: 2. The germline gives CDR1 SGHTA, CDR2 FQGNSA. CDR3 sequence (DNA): TGTGCCAGCAGCTTAAGCGGGGGGGCAAATGAGCAGTTCTTC. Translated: CASSLSGGANEQFF. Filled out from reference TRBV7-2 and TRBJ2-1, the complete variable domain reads GAGVSQSPSNKVTEKGKDVELRCDPISGHTALYWYRQSLGQGLEFLIYFQGNSAPDKSGLPSDRFSAERTGGSVSTLTIQRTQQEDSAVYLCASSLSGGANEQFFGPGTRLTVL.

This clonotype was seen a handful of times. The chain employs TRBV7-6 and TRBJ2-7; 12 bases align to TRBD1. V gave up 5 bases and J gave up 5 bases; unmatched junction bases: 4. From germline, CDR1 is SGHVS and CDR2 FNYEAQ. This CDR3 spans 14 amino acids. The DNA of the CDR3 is TGTGCCAGCAGCGGGACAGGGGGCGAGGACGAGCAGTACTTC. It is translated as CASSGTGGEDEQYF.

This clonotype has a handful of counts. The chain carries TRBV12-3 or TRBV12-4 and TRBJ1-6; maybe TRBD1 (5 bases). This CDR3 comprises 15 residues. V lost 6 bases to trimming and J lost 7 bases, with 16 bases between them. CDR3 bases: TGTGCCAGCAGCCCAATGGGGGAATTCAATTCACCCCTCCACTTT. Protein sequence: CASSPMGEFNSPLHF.

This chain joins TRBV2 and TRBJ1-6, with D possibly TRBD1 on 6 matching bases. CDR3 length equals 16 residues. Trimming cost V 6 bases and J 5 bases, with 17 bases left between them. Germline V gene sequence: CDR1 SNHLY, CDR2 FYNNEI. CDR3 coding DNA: TGTGCCAGCAGCGACGGGGGGGGGCCCCATAATTCACCCCTCCACTTT. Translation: CASSDGGGPHNSPLHF.

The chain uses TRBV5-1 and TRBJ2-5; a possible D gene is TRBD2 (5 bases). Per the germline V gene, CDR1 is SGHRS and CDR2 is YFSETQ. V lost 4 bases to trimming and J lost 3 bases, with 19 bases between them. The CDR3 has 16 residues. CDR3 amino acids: CASSVVGGGPEETQYF. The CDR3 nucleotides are TGCGCCAGCAGCGTCGTTGGAGGCGGGCCGGAAGAGACCCAGTACTTC.

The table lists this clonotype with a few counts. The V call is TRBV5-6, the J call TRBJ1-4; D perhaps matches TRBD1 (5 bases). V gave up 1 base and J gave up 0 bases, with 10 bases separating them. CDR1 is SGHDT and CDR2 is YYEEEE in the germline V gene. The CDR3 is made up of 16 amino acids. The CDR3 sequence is CASSLSGDPTNEKLFF. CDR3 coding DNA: TGTGCCAGCAGCTTGTCGGGGGACCCAACTAATGAAAAACTGTTTTTT.

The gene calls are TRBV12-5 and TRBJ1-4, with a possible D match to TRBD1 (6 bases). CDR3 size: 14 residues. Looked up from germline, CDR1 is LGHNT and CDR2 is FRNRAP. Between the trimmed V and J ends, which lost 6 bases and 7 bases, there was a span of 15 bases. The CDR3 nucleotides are TGTGCTAGTGGCCGACAGGACCGGGGTGAAAAACTGTTTTTT. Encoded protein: CASGRQDRGEKLFF.